The next 25 T cell receptor beta chains were all read from a single sample in a study of blood T cell repertoires in COVID-19. This table comes from immunoSEQ multiplex PCR, and its TCRdb copy is limited to in-frame clones, with some not included. Of about 150,000 clones detected, about 89% appear once; the ten largest clones hold about 0.57%. The sample taken for sequencing was peripheral blood. The receptor set was obtained from a middle-aged man with acute or convalescent COVID-19.

The gene calls are TRBV19 and TRBJ2-7; TRBD1 aligns across 7 bases. Germline V CDR1 and CDR2: LNHDA, SQIVND (reference sequence). The CDR3 is made up of 14 amino acids. With 5 bases clipped from V and 2 bases from J, the junction kept 6 bases outside the gene matches. CDR3 loop: CASSGTVPPYEQYV. CDR3 DNA: TGTGCCAGTAGTGGGACAGTGCCACCCTACGAGCAGTACGTC.

The chain is built from TRBV7-2 and TRBJ2-2, with D tentatively TRBD1 (6 bases). The germline gives CDR1 SGHTA, CDR2 FQGNSA. The V end was cut by 0 bases, the J end by 3 bases, with 14 bases between. This CDR3 region has 17 residues. CDR3 DNA sequence: TGTGCCAGCAGCTTAGCCGCGCAGGGGCTATACACCGGGGAGCTGTTTTTT. Its translation is CASSLAAQGLYTGELFF.

The chain is built from TRBV5-1 and TRBJ1-1; D not resolved. The CDR3 covers 16 residues. Trimming pared 0 bases from V and 0 bases from J, leaving 12 bases between. The germline CDR1 and CDR2 sequences are SGHRS and YFSETQ. In nucleotides, the CDR3 is TGCGCCAGCAGCTTGGCCTCTTTGGAGATGAACACTGAAGCTTTCTTT. Amino acid sequence: CASSLASLEMNTEAFF. Complete variable domain (other parts from reference TRBV5-1 and TRBJ1-1): KAGVTQTPRYLIKTRGQQVTLSCSPISGHRSVSWYQQTPGQGLQFLFEYFSETQRNKGNFPGRFSGRQFSNSRSEMNVSTLELGDSALYLCASSLASLEMNTEAFFGQGTRLTVV.

The chain links TRBV19 to TRBJ1-3, with TRBD1 matching 7 bases. CDR1 and CDR2 (germline): LNHDA, SQIVND (reference sequence). This CDR3 has 13 residues. V lost 5 bases and J lost 2; bases outside the gene matches: 0. CDR3 nucleotide sequence: TGTGCCAGTAGTGGACAGGCTGGAAACACCATATATTTT. Its protein product is CASSGQAGNTIYF. Combining the CDR3 with reference TRBV19 and TRBJ1-3 gives the whole variable domain DGGITQSPKYLFRKEGQNVTLSCEQNLNHDAMYWYRQDPGQGLRLIYYSQIVNDFQKGDIAEGYSVSREKKESFPLTVTSAQKNPTAFYLCASSGQAGNTIYFGEGSWLTVV.

The chain couples TRBV28 to TRBJ2-1; TRBD1 matches 11 bases. The CDR3 loop spans 15 amino acids. The V gene's germline CDR1 is MDHEN and CDR2 SYDVKM. V shed 4 bases and J 3 bases; nucleotides not matched to a gene: 2. The CDR3 loop reads CASSSGQGVYNEQFF. The CDR3 DNA reads TGTGCCAGCAGTTCGGGACAGGGGGTCTACAATGAGCAGTTCTTC.

The gene calls are TRBV7-8 and TRBJ1-3, with unresolved D. The CDR3 is made up of 15 amino acids. Germline CDR1 reads SGHVS; CDR2 reads FQNEAQ. Trimming shortened V by 5 bases and J by 2 bases, and 13 bases separated the two germline ends. The CDR3 coding sequence is TGTGCCAGCAGCCCCACCTTCCGAGCTGGAAACACCATATATTTT. Translated, it gives CASSPTFRAGNTIYF.

The V and J genes are TRBV7-9 and TRBJ2-1; D is perhaps TRBD1 (5 bases). The germline V gene has CDR1 SEHNR and CDR2 FQNEAQ (reference sequence). The length of the CDR3 is 16 residues. Trimming cost V 4 bases and J 6 bases, with 19 bases left between them. The CDR3 nucleotides are TGTGCCAGCAGCTCATTACCCTCGAGAAGGGGCAATGAGCAGTTCTTC. The encoded protein is CASSSLPSRRGNEQFF.

The chain couples TRBV5-4 to TRBJ1-2; 8 bases align to TRBD1. The CDR3 is made up of 17 amino acids. Germline assignment: CDR1 SGHNT and CDR2 YYREEE (reference sequence). Trimming cost V 3 bases and J 3 bases; bases outside gene matches: 13. The CDR3 bases are TGTGCCAGCAGCTCGGCGGGACAGGTCAATCGTTACTATGGCTACACCTTC. It yields the protein CASSSAGQVNRYYGYTF.

V is TRBV7-8 and J is TRBJ1-3, with TRBD1 matching 10 bases. V was clipped by 6 bases and J by 6 bases; unmatched bases: 5. CDR1 and CDR2 from the germline V gene are SGHVS and FQNEAQ. The CDR3 runs 14 residues. The CDR3 DNA follows: TGTGCCAGCAGGACGACAGGGGGCACAAACACCATATATTTT. Translation: CASRTTGGTNTIYF.

The V call is TRBV27, the J call TRBJ2-2, with D unclear. Germline loops: CDR1 MNHEY, CDR2 SMNVEV (reference sequence). The CDR3 loop spans 13 amino acids. The V and J ends lost 10 bases and 0 bases respectively, with 9 bases between them. In DNA, the CDR3 is TGTGCCACAACTACTGCGAACACCGGGGAGCTGTTTTTT. Encoded protein: CATTTANTGELFF.

The chain carries TRBV11-2 and TRBJ2-5; D uncertain. The V end lost 2 bases, the J end lost 6 bases, and 4 bases lay between the germline ends. CDR1 is SGHAT and CDR2 is FQNNGV in the germline V gene. CDR3 size: 11 residues. The CDR3 DNA is TGTGCCAGCAGCTTACAAAAGACCCAGTACTTC. It translates to CASSLQKTQYF.

V and J are TRBV5-4 and TRBJ2-6; 7 nucleotides match TRBD1. Germline-derived CDR1 and CDR2 are SGHNT and YYREEE (reference sequence). The CDR3 contains 18 residues. With 4 bases clipped from V and 3 bases from J, the junction kept 13 bases outside the gene matches. In nucleotides, the CDR3 is TGTGCCAGCAGCCCAACCGCGACAGGGTTCCGTGGGGCCAACGTCCTGACTTTC. Its protein is CASSPTATGFRGANVLTF.

V and J are TRBV9 and TRBJ2-1, with 13 bases fitting TRBD2. The germline V gene encodes CDR1 SGDLS and CDR2 YYNGEE. J was trimmed by 1 base and V by 0 bases; bases with no gene match: 4. The CDR3 spans 18 residues. CDR3 sequence: CASSVELAGGPSYNEQFF. The CDR3 DNA is TGTGCCAGCAGCGTAGAACTAGCGGGAGGGCCTTCCTACAATGAGCAGTTCTTC.

The chain recombines TRBV9 with TRBJ1-1, with 8 bases matching TRBD1. V lost 3 bases, J lost 0 bases, and 4 bases stayed unmatched. This CDR3 region has 15 residues. Germline CDR1 and CDR2: SGDLS and YYNGEE. The DNA for the CDR3 is TGTGCCAGCAGCGCGACGACAGGGGTGAACACTGAAGCTTTCTTT. Amino acids: CASSATTGVNTEAFF.

The chain combines TRBV27 with TRBJ2-2; 9 bases align to TRBD1. Germline V gene data show CDR1 as MNHEY and CDR2 as SMNVEV (reference sequence). The CDR3 spans 16 residues. The V segment lost 7 bases and the J segment 5 bases; nucleotides outside the gene matches: 11. The CDR3 here is CASKESGTGRTGELFF. CDR3 coding DNA: TGTGCCAGCAAAGAGTCCGGGACAGGGAGGACCGGGGAGCTGTTTTTT.

The CDR3 DNA reads TGTGCCAGCAGCTTGAGGGGACAGGGGGTCTATGGCTACACCTTC. Its translation: CASSLRGQGVYGYTF. The chain links TRBV5-4 to TRBJ1-2, with 11 bases aligning to TRBD1. CDR3 length: 15 amino acids. The V gene's germline CDR1 is SGHNT and CDR2 YYREEE (reference sequence). V was pared by 1 base and J by 4 bases, with 3 bases of the junction left unmatched. The whole variable domain, remainder taken from reference TRBV5-4 and TRBJ1-2, is ETGVTQSPTHLIKTRGQQVTLRCSSQSGHNTVSWYQQALGQGPQFIFQYYREEENGRGNFPPRFSGLQFPNYSSELNVNALELDDSALYLCASSLRGQGVYGYTFGSGTRLTVV.

The rearrangement uses TRBV7-8 and TRBJ2-7; 9 positions match TRBD1. CDR1 is SGHVS, CDR2 FQNEAQ, per germline. The CDR3 is 13 amino acids. Trimming removed 5 bases from V and 3 bases from J; junction bases left unmatched: 2. The CDR3, as DNA: TGTGCCAGCAGCCCGGACAGGGGCTACGAGCAGTACTTC. It is translated as CASSPDRGYEQYF. Filled out from reference TRBV7-8 and TRBJ2-7, the complete variable domain reads GAGVSQSPRYKVAKRGQDVALRCDPISGHVSLFWYQQALGQGPEFLTYFQNEAQLDKSGLPSDRFFAERPEGSVSTLKIQRTQQEDSAVYLCASSPDRGYEQYFGPGTRLTVT.

The V and J genes are TRBV6-2 or TRBV6-3 and TRBJ1-2; 7 positions match TRBD1. The CDR3 is made up of 15 amino acids. V shed 3 bases and J 3 bases; nucleotides not matched to a gene: 7. Per the germline V gene, CDR1 is MNHEY and CDR2 is SVGEGT. CDR3 in DNA: TGTGCCAGCAGTTATCCGGCCACAGGGGACTATGGCTACACCTTC. Encoded protein: CASSYPATGDYGYTF.

The chain employs TRBV5-5 and TRBJ2-1, with D perhaps TRBD2 (7 bases). V gave up 3 bases and J gave up 8 bases, with 21 bases separating them. This CDR3 comprises 16 residues. Germline assignment: CDR1 SGHKS and CDR2 YYEKEE (reference sequence). CDR3 residues: CASSSGDTRGSDEQFF. CDR3 coding DNA: TGTGCCAGCAGCTCGGGGGACACGCGGGGGAGCGATGAGCAGTTCTTC. The complete variable domain, with remaining parts taken from reference TRBV5-5 and TRBJ2-1, reads DAGVTQSPTHLIKTRGQQVTLRCSPISGHKSVSWYQQVLGQGPQFIFQYYEKEERGRGNFPDRFSARQFPNYSSELNVNALLLGDSALYLCASSSGDTRGSDEQFFGPGTRLTVL.

The V call is TRBV4-2, the J call TRBJ1-5; possible D gene TRBD1, 6 bases. Germline V gene sequence: CDR1 LGHNA, CDR2 YNFKEQ. V gave up 0 bases and J gave up 0 bases, with 9 bases separating them. The CDR3 has 16 amino acids. Written as DNA, the CDR3 is TGTGCCAGCAGCCAAGAGACAGGAATTAGCAATCAGCCCCAGCATTTT. Amino acid sequence: CASSQETGISNQPQHF.

The V and J genes are TRBV19 and TRBJ1-6, with D tentatively TRBD1 (6 bases). This CDR3 spans 14 amino acids. The V end lost 3 bases, the J end lost 7 bases, and 10 bases lay between the germline ends. CDR1 LNHDA and CDR2 SQIVND come from the germline V gene (reference sequence). The CDR3 DNA follows: TGTGCCAGTAGTATCGCAGGGGTCAATTCACCCCTCCACTTT. Translation: CASSIAGVNSPLHF.

This chain joins TRBV25-1 and TRBJ1-6; 8 nucleotides agree with TRBD1. CDR1 and CDR2 (germline): MGHDK, SYGVNS. CDR3 length equals 13 residues. The ends lost 8 bases at V and 4 bases at J; junction bases unmatched: 1. The CDR3 region is CASRTGYNSPLHF. The DNA for the CDR3 is TGTGCCAGCCGGACAGGGTATAATTCACCCCTCCACTTT.

The chain joins TRBV6-5 to TRBJ2-7; D is possibly TRBD1 (5 bases). V lost 0 bases and J 3 bases, leaving 9 bases between the germline ends. Germline lookup yields CDR1 MNHEY and CDR2 SVGAGI. The CDR3 runs 14 residues. As DNA, the CDR3 is TGTGCCAGCAGTTACTCGAGCCAGGGCTACGAGCAGTACTTC. It yields the protein CASSYSSQGYEQYF.

The sample holds one count of this clone. The chain links TRBV4-1 to TRBJ1-3, with 9 bases aligning to TRBD1. Germline CDR1 and CDR2: MGHRA and YSYEKL. There are 17 residues in the CDR3. The V gene end was trimmed by 1 base and the J gene end by 1 base; junction bases not matched to a gene: 5. The CDR3 sequence: CASSQADRGASGNTIYF. The CDR3 DNA sequence: TGCGCCAGCAGCCAAGCGGACAGGGGCGCGTCTGGAAACACCATATATTTT.

The gene calls are TRBV27 and TRBJ1-2, with 10 bases identical to TRBD1. Per the germline V gene, CDR1 is MNHEY and CDR2 is SMNVEV (reference sequence). V was clipped by 5 bases and J by 0 bases; unmatched bases: 6. This CDR3 comprises 16 residues. For the CDR3, the DNA is TGTGCCAGCAGTCGACAGGGGGCGGAAACTAACTATGGCTACACCTTC. It codes for CASSRQGAETNYGYTF.